This T cell receptor (beta chain) was sequenced in a study of monozygotic twins with inflammatory bowel disease. Findings and limits, study-wide: IBD patients, compared with healthy twins, shared fewer clonotypes with others (especially with disease activity).

Germline CDR1 reads SQVTM; CDR2 reads ANQGSEA. CDR3 length: 12 residues. TCRdb reprocessed the 5' RACE reads, keeping one entry per CDR3 protein, no DNA. Here the sample table reports about 300,000 distinct CDR3 sequences. Remarks on this clonotype: Its antigen is unidentified.

The chain uses TRBV29-1 and TRBJ2-7; the TCRdb D gene call, TRBD2, has no DNA to confirm it. This receptor was obtained from a human donor with ulcerative colitis or Crohn's disease, or a healthy co-twin of an affected twin (not recorded which). Source material: blood. The CDR3 region is CSVMRERWEQYF.